This is a list of T cell receptor beta chains from one sample in a study of a mutant IDH1 vaccine in newly diagnosed glioma. These receptors are not linked to any known antigen. Sequencing used immunoSEQ multiplex PCR; TCRdb keeps in-frame clones, though not all of them. The data show tens of thousands of clones, roughly 80% seen once. Material: PBMCs, obtained from a glioma patient whose treatment included an IDH1 peptide vaccine. These receptors were collected from a woman aged 50 to 65 with glioma. The CDR3 runs from the conserved cysteine through the conserved F or W.

v_gene: TRBV7-2
CDR3aa: CASSLLTANSPLHF

v_gene: TRBV6-6
CDR3aa: CASSYHSARRSEKLFF

v_gene: TRBV28
CDR3aa: CASSSSGAGKNIQYF

v_gene: TRBV19
CDR3aa: CASRDPWGAEAFF

v_gene: TRBV2
CDR3aa: CASSEISINEKLFF

v_gene: TRBV5-8
CDR3aa: CASSYSGTEAFF

v_gene: TRBV29-1
CDR3aa: CSVSRGAGNTEAFF

v_gene: TRBV25-1
CDR3aa: CATISRQGWETQYF

v_gene: TRBV5-1
CDR3aa: CASSSGSREEKLFF

v_gene: TRBV6-6
CDR3aa: CASRLNGPAFF

v_gene: TRBV11-3
CDR3aa: CASSASQDSYEQYF